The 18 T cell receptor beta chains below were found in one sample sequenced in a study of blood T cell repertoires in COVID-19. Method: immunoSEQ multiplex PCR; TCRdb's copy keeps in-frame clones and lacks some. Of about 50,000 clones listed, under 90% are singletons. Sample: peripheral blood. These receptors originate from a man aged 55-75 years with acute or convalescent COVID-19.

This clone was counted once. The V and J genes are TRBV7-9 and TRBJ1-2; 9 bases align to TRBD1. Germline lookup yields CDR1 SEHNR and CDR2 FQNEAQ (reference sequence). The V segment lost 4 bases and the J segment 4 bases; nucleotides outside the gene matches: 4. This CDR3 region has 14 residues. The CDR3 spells CASSSKTGGYGYTF. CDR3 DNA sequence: TGTGCCAGCAGCTCCAAGACAGGGGGCTATGGCTACACCTTC.

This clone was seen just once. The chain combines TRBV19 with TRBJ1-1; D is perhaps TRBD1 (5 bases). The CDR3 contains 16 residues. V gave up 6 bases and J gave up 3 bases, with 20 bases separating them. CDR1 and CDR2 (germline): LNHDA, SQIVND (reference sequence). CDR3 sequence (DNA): TGTGCCAGTAGCCAAATCAGGGCTGAAGTCCACACTGAAGCTTTCTTT. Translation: CASSQIRAEVHTEAFF.

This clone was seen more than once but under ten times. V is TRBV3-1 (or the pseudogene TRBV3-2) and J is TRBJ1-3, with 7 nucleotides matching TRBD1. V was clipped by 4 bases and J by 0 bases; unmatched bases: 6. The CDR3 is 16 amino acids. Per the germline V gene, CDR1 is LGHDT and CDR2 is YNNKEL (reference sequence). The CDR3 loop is CASSPTGTASGNTIYF. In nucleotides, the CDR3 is TGTGCCAGCAGCCCGACCGGGACAGCCTCTGGAAACACCATATATTTT.

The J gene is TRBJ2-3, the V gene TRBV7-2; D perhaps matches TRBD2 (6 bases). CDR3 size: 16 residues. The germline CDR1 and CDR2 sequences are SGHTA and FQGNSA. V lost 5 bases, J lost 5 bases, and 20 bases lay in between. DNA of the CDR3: TGTGCCAGCAGCAACGGGGGAGGCCGGGCTCGAGATACGCAGTATTTT. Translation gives CASSNGGGRARDTQYF.

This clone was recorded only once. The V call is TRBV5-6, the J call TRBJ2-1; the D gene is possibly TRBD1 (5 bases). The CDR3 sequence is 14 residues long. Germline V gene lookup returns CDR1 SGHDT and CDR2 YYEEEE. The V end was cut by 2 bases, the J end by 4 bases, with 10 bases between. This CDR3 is CASSLGRQYNEQFF. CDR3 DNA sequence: TGTGCCAGCAGCTTAGGGCGACAGTACAATGAGCAGTTCTTC.

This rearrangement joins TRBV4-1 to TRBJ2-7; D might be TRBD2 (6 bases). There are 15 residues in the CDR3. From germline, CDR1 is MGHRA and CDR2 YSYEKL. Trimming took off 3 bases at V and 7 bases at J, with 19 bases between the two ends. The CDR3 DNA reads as TGCGCCAGCAGCCAGTGGGACTCCCGCGCGGAGGAGCAGTACTTC. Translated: CASSQWDSRAEEQYF.

The CDR3 is CASSLTQGMDTQYF. As DNA, the CDR3 is TGTGCCAGCAGTTTAACTCAGGGCATGGATACGCAGTATTTT. The genes are TRBV27 and TRBJ2-3, with D possibly TRBD1 on 5 matching bases. Germline CDR1 reads MNHEY; CDR2 reads SMNVEV (reference sequence). The ends were cut back, 2 bases at V and 6 bases at J, with 12 bases in the middle. CDR3 length equals 14 residues.

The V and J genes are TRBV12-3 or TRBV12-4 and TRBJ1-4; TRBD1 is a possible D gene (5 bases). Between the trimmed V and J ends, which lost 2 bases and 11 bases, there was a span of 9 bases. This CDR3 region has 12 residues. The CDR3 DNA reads TGTGCCAGCAGTTTATCCGGGGGGAAACTGTTTTTT. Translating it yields CASSLSGGKLFF.

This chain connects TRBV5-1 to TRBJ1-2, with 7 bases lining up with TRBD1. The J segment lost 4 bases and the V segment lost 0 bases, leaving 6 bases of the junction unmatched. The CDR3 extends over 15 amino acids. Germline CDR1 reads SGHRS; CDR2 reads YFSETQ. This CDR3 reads CASSLADRESYGYTF. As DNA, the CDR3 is TGCGCCAGCAGCTTGGCCGACAGGGAATCCTATGGCTACACCTTC.

CDR3 bases: TGTGCCAGCAGCGCGGACAGGGTAGGCAATCAGCCCCAGCATTTT. It translates to CASSADRVGNQPQHF. This sequence joins TRBV7-8 and TRBJ1-5; TRBD1 aligns across 8 bases. The germline V gene has CDR1 SGHVS and CDR2 FQNEAQ. The V segment lost 5 bases and the J segment 2 bases; nucleotides outside the gene matches: 5. The CDR3 has 15 amino acids.

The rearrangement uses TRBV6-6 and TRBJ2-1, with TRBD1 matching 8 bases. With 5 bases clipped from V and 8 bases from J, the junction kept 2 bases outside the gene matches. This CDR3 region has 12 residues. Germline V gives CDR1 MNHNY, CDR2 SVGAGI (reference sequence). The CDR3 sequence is CASSQGADEQFF. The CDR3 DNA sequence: TGTGCCAGCAGTCAGGGGGCCGATGAGCAGTTCTTC.

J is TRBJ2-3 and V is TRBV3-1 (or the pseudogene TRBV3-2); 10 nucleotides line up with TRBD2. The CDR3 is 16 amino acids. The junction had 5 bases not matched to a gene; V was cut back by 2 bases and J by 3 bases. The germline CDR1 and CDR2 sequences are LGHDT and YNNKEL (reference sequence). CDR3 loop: CASSQPSGGATDTQYF. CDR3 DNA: TGTGCCAGCAGCCAACCCAGCGGGGGGGCGACAGATACGCAGTATTTT.

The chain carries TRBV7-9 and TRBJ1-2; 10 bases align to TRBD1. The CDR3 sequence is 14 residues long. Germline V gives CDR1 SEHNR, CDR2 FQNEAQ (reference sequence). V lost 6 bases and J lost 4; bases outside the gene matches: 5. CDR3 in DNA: TGTGCCAGCAGTTCCGGGACAGGGGTCTATGGCTACACCTTC. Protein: CASSSGTGVYGYTF.

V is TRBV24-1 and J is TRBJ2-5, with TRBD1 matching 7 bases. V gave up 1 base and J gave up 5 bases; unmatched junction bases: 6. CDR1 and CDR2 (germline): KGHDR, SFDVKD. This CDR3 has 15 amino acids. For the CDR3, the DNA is TGTGCCACCAGTGATTTTAGGGGGCGATCTGAGACCCAGTACTTC. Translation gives CATSDFRGRSETQYF.

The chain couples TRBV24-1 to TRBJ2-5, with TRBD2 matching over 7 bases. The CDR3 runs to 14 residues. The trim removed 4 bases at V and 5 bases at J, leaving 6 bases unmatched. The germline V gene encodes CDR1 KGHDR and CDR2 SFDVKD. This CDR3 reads CATSEMGAGETQYF. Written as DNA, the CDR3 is TGTGCCACCAGTGAGATGGGAGCGGGGGAGACCCAGTACTTC.

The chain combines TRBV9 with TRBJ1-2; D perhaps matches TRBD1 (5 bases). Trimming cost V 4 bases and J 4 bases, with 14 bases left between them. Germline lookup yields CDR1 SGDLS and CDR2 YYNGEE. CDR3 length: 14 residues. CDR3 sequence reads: CASSPLTAIYGYTF. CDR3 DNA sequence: TGTGCCAGCAGCCCCCTGACAGCCATCTATGGCTACACCTTC.

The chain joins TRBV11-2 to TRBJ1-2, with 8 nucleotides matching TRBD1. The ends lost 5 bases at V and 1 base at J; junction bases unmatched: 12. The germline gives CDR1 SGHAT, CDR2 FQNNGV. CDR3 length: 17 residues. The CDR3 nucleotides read TGTGCCAGCAGCCCTGAGGGGGGGGACAGGATTAACTATGGCTACACCTTC. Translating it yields CASSPEGGDRINYGYTF.

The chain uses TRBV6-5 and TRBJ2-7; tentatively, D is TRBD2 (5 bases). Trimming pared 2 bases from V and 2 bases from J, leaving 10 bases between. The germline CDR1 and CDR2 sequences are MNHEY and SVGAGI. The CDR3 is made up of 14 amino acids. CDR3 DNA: TGTGCCAGCAGTTACGCGGGCACCACCTACGAGCAGTACTTC. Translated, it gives CASSYAGTTYEQYF.